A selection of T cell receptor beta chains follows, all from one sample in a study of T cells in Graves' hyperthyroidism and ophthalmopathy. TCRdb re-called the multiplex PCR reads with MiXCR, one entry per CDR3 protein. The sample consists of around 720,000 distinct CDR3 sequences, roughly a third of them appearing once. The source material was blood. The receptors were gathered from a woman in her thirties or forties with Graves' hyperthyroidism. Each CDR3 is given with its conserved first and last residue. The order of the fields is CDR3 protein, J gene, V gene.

CASRSRDRVLNTIYF TRBJ1-3 TRBV2
CSARTLEKLFF TRBJ1-4 TRBV20-1
CASRVAGGPQETQYF TRBJ2-5 TRBV12-3/TRBV12-4
CASSSRQGDGETQYF TRBJ2-5 TRBV11-2
CSVEGPGGYGGANVLTF TRBJ2-6 TRBV29-1
CASSLAWGQLLGGAFF TRBJ1-1 TRBV7-6
CASSFWTSGAGETQYF TRBJ2-5 TRBV7-2
CASSFTGSSGAFF TRBJ1-1 TRBV5-4
CASSEMENQPQHF TRBJ1-5 TRBV10-1
CASSIRPSWGYENTEAFF TRBJ1-1 TRBV5-1
CASSLVGQAGNSPLHF TRBJ1-6 TRBV7-9
CASSELEGAEAFF TRBJ1-1 TRBV10-2
CSVVLYAPGELFF TRBJ2-2 TRBV29-1
CASSGDSHEAFF TRBJ1-1 TRBV10-2
CASSVGVTSGGLRETQYF TRBJ2-5 TRBV9